What follows describes a single T cell receptor (beta chain). Source study methods: Amplification of reference gene primers was used by the study to estimate nucleated cell counts. Profiling relied on immunoSEQ multiplex PCR, and the TCRdb table lists in-frame clones only, not all of them. That table is the source of V, J and clone size, and D and trimming were worked out from the DNA. The sample has approximately 210,000 clones, about 87% seen once. The data derive from a study of blood T cell repertoires in COVID-19. Overall study: Sites in the United States, Italy and Spain provided acute and convalescent COVID-19 samples. PBMCs, B-cell-depleted T cells, or T cells provided the cDNA or gDNA that made up the material.

CDR1 is SGHRS and CDR2 is YFSETQ in the germline V gene. Trimming removed 2 bases from V and 2 bases from J; junction bases left unmatched: 4. This CDR3 has 15 amino acids. The J gene is TRBJ2-1, the V gene TRBV5-1, with 7 bases fitting TRBD2. Sequences were obtained from peripheral blood. The sequence was collected from a man aged 65 to 85 with acute or convalescent COVID-19. CDR3 amino acids: CASSLSGTTYNEQFF. CDR3 sequence (DNA): TGCGCCAGCAGCTTAAGCGGGACTACCTACAATGAGCAGTTCTTC.